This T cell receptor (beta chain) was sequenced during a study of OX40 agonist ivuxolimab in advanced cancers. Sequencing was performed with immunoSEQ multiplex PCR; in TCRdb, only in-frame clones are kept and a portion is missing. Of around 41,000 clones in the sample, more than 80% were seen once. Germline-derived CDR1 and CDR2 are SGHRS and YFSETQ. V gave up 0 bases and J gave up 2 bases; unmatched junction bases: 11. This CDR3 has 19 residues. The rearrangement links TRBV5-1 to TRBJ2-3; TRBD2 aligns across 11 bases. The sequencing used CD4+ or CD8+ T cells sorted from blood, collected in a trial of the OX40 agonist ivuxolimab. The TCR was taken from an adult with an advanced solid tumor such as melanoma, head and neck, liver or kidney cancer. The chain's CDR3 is CASSLVSLAGGVTTDTQYF. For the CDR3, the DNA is TGCGCCAGCAGCTTGGTTAGTCTAGCGGGAGGAGTAACCACAGATACGCAGTATTTT.